This T cell receptor beta chain appears in the sequencing data of a study of cytomegalovirus exposure and HLA in healthy donors. Study observations and caveats: Most observed TCR sequences were rare, whereas some public TCRs were detected in many donors. Within the data, a cluster of highly shared sequence variants was likely a sequencing artifact. Among immune exposure information, only CMV serostatus was available.

With 60 Vbeta and 13 Jbeta primers, the PCR was carried out. Libraries were prepared by immunoSEQ multiplex PCR; TCRdb keeps only in-frame clonotypes and omits some of them. The table lists some 150,000 clones, roughly 85% of them singletons. Trimming took 4 bases from V and 0 from J; bases not matched to a gene: 6. The CDR3 is 17 residues long. Germline V gene sequence: CDR1 KGHSH, CDR2 LQKENI. With regard to this clone: Its antigen remains unidentified.

The sequence derives from a woman in her twenties or thirties in good health and CMV-seronegative. The chain combines TRBV18 with TRBJ2-6; 7 nucleotides align to TRBD1. The source material was PBMCs. The CDR3 sequence: CASSRTGSNSGANVLTF. CDR3 DNA sequence: TGTGCCAGCTCACGGACAGGCTCTAACTCTGGGGCCAACGTCCTGACTTTC.